The clone carrying this T cell receptor beta chain was seen a single time. The entry originates in a study of blood T cell repertoires in COVID-19. About the study: PBMCs, B-cell-depleted T cells, or T cells were the source of the cDNA or gDNA that made up the material.

Under the authors' procedure: Nucleated cell number was recorded as an estimate derived from reference gene primer amplification. Profiled with immunoSEQ multiplex PCR; TCRdb holds only in-frame clones, not every one. D and trimming come from the DNA, and the V and J calls and clone size come from that table. Found here are approximately 320,000 clones, roughly 90% of them singletons; the top ten hold approximately 9%. This CDR3 region has 14 residues. Trimming at V came to 5 bases and at J to 5 bases, leaving 9 bases not matched to a gene. Germline V gene sequence: CDR1 SNHLY, CDR2 FYNNEI. The sample comprised PBMCs or T cells enriched from blood (not recorded which). This clonotype originated in a woman younger than 30 who had recovered from COVID-19. V gene TRBV2 combines with J gene TRBJ2-7, with TRBD2 identical over 7 bases. CDR3 nucleotides: TGTGCCAGCAGTTCGAGCGGGAATAGAAACGAGCAGTACTTC. It translates to CASSSSGNRNEQYF.